The 30 T cell receptor beta chains below all came from one sample that was sequenced in a study of vaccination and CD4 T cells after COVID-19. Treatment described: roughly 10-day PBMC culture with coronavirus spike peptide pools or control peptides (ViraFEST assay). CD4+ T cells that came from the unexposed donor were collected before the COVID-19 pandemic (2011-2018). The antigens for these receptors are not known. Researchers used the Oncomine TCR Beta short-read assay to sequence DNA from cultured CD4+ T cells. From cultured CD4+ T cells, genomic DNA was extracted. TCRdb reprocessed the PCR reads with MiXCR, giving one entry per CDR3 protein. The sample has around 8,000 distinct CDR3 sequences; approximately 30% are singletons. Sequenced sample: CD4+ T cells from blood, cultured in vitro. All receptors derive from a human donor in good health.

The chain has TRBV18 and TRBJ1-1; D gene uncertain. The CDR3 covers 12 residues. Germline V lookup: CDR1 KGHSH, CDR2 LQKENI. Trimming removed 1 base at V and 7 bases at J, with 7 bases between. This chain's CDR3 is CASSPQGIEAFF. The CDR3 coding sequence is TGTGCCAGCTCACCACAAGGTATTGAAGCTTTCTTT.

This clonotype was seen a few times. This chain uses TRBV11-1 with TRBJ1-1, with D perhaps TRBD1 (6 bases). Trimming cost V 4 bases and J 1 base, with 7 bases left between them. CDR1 and CDR2 (germline): SGHAT, FQDESV (reference sequence). The CDR3 has 13 residues. The CDR3: CASSSQGNTEAFF. In DNA form, the CDR3 reads TGTGCCAGCAGCTCACAGGGGAACACTGAAGCTTTCTTT.

By sample fraction, this clonotype is medium-sized. CDR3 DNA: TGTGCCAGCAGTTACGCCCGGGACATAGTCGGCGAGCAGTACTTC. As protein: CASSYARDIVGEQYF. The chain carries TRBV6-2 or TRBV6-3 and TRBJ2-7, with D perhaps matching TRBD1 (6 bases). This CDR3 contains 15 residues. Germline CDR1 is MNHEY and CDR2 is SVGEGT. V was clipped by 2 bases and J by 6 bases, with 17 bases between them.

This clonotype was detected only a few times. The gene calls are TRBV6-1 and TRBJ1-1, with D unclear. Germline V lookup: CDR1 MNHNS, CDR2 SASEGT. The CDR3 is 13 residues long. V lost 6 bases, J lost 2 bases, and 10 bases lay in between. The CDR3 sequence is CASSLQANTEAFF. CDR3 sequence (DNA): TGTGCCAGCAGCCTCCAGGCAAACACTGAAGCTTTCTTT.

The rearrangement uses TRBV10-2 and TRBJ2-1, with TRBD1 matching 9 bases. This CDR3 contains 15 residues. V trimming: 3 bases; J trimming: 5 bases; junction bases outside the gene matches: 5. Looked up from germline, CDR1 is WSHSY and CDR2 is SAAADI. In DNA form, the CDR3 reads TGCGCCAGCAGTGACCGGGACAGGGCCCACAATGAGCAGTTCTTC. Amino acids: CASSDRDRAHNEQFF.

The chain has TRBV27 and TRBJ2-5; D ambiguous. The V and J ends lost 4 bases and 7 bases respectively, with 7 bases between them. The length of the CDR3 is 11 residues. The germline CDR1 and CDR2 sequences are MNHEY and SMNVEV (reference sequence). The CDR3 loop reads CASSSDGTQYF. Here the CDR3 DNA reads TGTGCCAGCAGTTCAGACGGGACCCAGTACTTC.

This chain links TRBV28 with TRBJ1-2, with TRBD1 matching 8 bases. The CDR3 runs to 13 residues. CDR1 and CDR2 (germline): MDHEN, SYDVKM. V lost 7 bases, J lost 4 bases, and 5 bases stayed unmatched. CDR3 sequence (DNA): TGTGCCAGCATTCAGGGGGCGGGCTATGGCTACACCTTC. This sequence encodes CASIQGAGYGYTF.

This clonotype was counted between two and nine times. The CDR3 nucleotides are TGTGCCAGCAGTCACGGGACAGGGAGTACTGGGGCCAACGTCCTGACTTTC. It encodes CASSHGTGSTGANVLTF. This chain links TRBV6-1 with TRBJ2-6, with TRBD1 identical over 9 bases. Germline V gene lookup returns CDR1 MNHNS and CDR2 SASEGT. Trimming took 5 bases from V and 2 from J; bases not matched to a gene: 7. CDR3 length equals 17 residues.

With respect to this clonotype: Compared with germline, one end of the junction differs, possibly owing to a read error. This chain links TRBV7-7 with TRBJ2-1, with D hard to call. The CDR3 runs to 13 residues. The germline V gene has CDR1 SSHAT and CDR2 FNYEAQ (reference sequence). The CDR3 DNA follows: TGTGCTAGCAGCTTTCGGGCTTACAATGAGCAGTTCTTC. It codes for CASSFRAYNEQFF.

The CDR3 spells CSALPGVQFGGEQFF. The CDR3 bases are TGCAGTGCTCTCCCTGGGGTCCAGTTCGGTGGTGAGCAGTTCTTC. V usage is TRBV20-1 and J usage is TRBJ2-1; D gene uncertain. Trimming stripped 5 bases from V and 9 bases from J, with 23 bases between. This CDR3 contains 15 residues. Germline V gives CDR1 DFQATT, CDR2 SNEGSKA (reference sequence).

This clonotype was seen just once. The chain links TRBV2 to TRBJ2-3; TRBD2 agrees at 11 bases. CDR3 size: 17 residues. Germline V lookup: CDR1 SNHLY, CDR2 FYNNEI. V gave up 3 bases and J gave up 3 bases; unmatched junction bases: 8. This CDR3 is CASSELAGGGVTDTQYF. Here the CDR3 DNA reads TGTGCCAGCAGTGAGCTAGCGGGAGGAGGAGTGACAGATACGCAGTATTTT.

This clonotype was seen only a few times. The chain combines TRBV5-6 with TRBJ2-5; D unclear. The CDR3 sequence is 12 residues long. Trimming cost V 3 bases and J 5 bases, with 8 bases left between them. The germline gives CDR1 SGHDT, CDR2 YYEEEE. The CDR3 loop is CASSSTEETQYF. The DNA for the CDR3 is TGTGCCAGCAGCTCGACGGAGGAGACCCAGTACTTC.

The rearrangement joins TRBV19 to TRBJ2-7; D is possibly TRBD2 (7 bases). The V gene's germline CDR1 is LNHDA and CDR2 SQIVND (reference sequence). This CDR3 is 16 amino acids long. The V gene lost 7 bases and the J gene lost 5 bases, with 24 bases spanning the gap. CDR3 in DNA: TGTGCCAGTACCGATGGGGGGGCTGCAGGGCTCCACGAGCAGTACTTC. It encodes CASTDGGAAGLHEQYF.

A word on this clonotype: The junction departs from the called germline gene at one end, perhaps through a read error. This chain joins TRBV6-2 or TRBV6-3 and TRBJ1-1, with unresolved D. Germline V gene lookup returns CDR1 MNHEY and CDR2 SVGEGT. The length of the CDR3 is 11 residues. CDR3 region: CASSYYTEAFF. In DNA form, the CDR3 reads TGTGCCAGCAGCTACTACACTGAAGCTTTCTTT.

The chain has TRBV19 and TRBJ1-2; TRBD1 matches 8 bases. This CDR3 is 15 amino acids long. In germline, CDR1 is LNHDA, CDR2 SQIVND (reference sequence). J was trimmed by 6 bases and V by 5 bases; bases with no gene match: 11. The CDR3 bases are TGTGCCAGTAGTTGGACAGGGCCCGGTGGCCATGGCTACACCTTC. It yields the protein CASSWTGPGGHGYTF.

The rearrangement uses TRBV5-1 and TRBJ1-5; the D is unclear. Germline-derived CDR1 and CDR2 are SGHRS and YFSETQ. This CDR3 has 15 residues. Trimming took 0 bases from V and 5 from J, leaving 12 bases between them. In DNA form, the CDR3 reads TGCGCCAGCAGCTTGGCCGGGCCGCGTGATCAGCCCCAGCATTTT. Encoded protein: CASSLAGPRDQPQHF.

The chain employs TRBV11-3 and TRBJ2-1, with 10 bases aligning to TRBD2. The CDR3 contains 15 residues. After removal of 5 bases from V and 7 bases from J, the junction contained 8 bases not matched to a gene. The germline V gene has CDR1 SGHNT and CDR2 YENEEA. The CDR3 DNA sequence: TGTGCCAGCAGCCGTCTAACTAGCGGGACTAATGAGCAGTTCTTC. Translated: CASSRLTSGTNEQFF. The whole variable domain, filled in from reference TRBV11-3 and TRBJ2-1, reads EAGVVQSPRYKIIEKKQPVAFWCNPISGHNTLYWYLQNLGQGPELLIRYENEEAVDDSQLPKDRFSAERLKGVDSTLKIQPAELGDSAVYLCASSRLTSGTNEQFFGPGTRLTVL.

The chain carries TRBV5-1 and TRBJ2-5, with D perhaps matching TRBD1 (6 bases). Germline lookup yields CDR1 SGHRS and CDR2 YFSETQ. The CDR3 sequence is 15 residues long. V lost 4 bases and J 2 bases, leaving 15 bases between the germline ends. The CDR3 DNA reads as TGCGCCAGCAGCATCGCAGGGGCTGGGCAAGAGACCCAGTACTTC. Translation: CASSIAGAGQETQYF.

The chain joins TRBV7-8 to TRBJ2-6; D might be TRBD2 (6 bases). CDR1 and CDR2 (germline): SGHVS, FQNEAQ. V gave up 1 base and J gave up 12 bases, with 10 bases separating them. This CDR3 spans 13 amino acids. CDR3 in amino acids: CASSLDGSGVLTF. DNA of the CDR3: TGTGCCAGCAGCTTAGACGGGAGTGGCGTCCTGACTTTC.

In its sample, this clonotype was seen a few times. V is TRBV7-9 and J is TRBJ2-1; 16 nucleotides align to TRBD2. The CDR3 is made up of 16 amino acids. V dropped 4 bases and J dropped 7; count of bases not matched to a gene: 4. Per the germline V gene, CDR1 is SEHNR and CDR2 is FQNEAQ (reference sequence). The CDR3 is CASSSEGLAGGNEQFF. The CDR3 nucleotides are TGTGCCAGCAGCTCCGAGGGACTAGCGGGAGGGAATGAGCAGTTCTTC.

This clonotype qualifies as medium-sized (0.01 to 0.1%). This rearrangement joins TRBV20-1 to TRBJ1-5, with D possibly being TRBD1 (5 bases). The CDR3 has 13 residues. The germline CDR1 and CDR2 sequences are DFQATT and SNEGSKA (reference sequence). Trimming cost V 6 bases and J 5 bases, with 14 bases left between them. As DNA, the CDR3 is TGCAGTGCCCCAGACAGTAGTTATCAGCCCCAGCATTTT. Amino acids: CSAPDSSYQPQHF.

In this sample, this clonotype turned up a few times. J is TRBJ1-6 and V is TRBV14; no reliable D call. The CDR3 loop spans 12 amino acids. Per germline, CDR1 SGHDN and CDR2 FVKESK. The V end lost 4 bases, the J end lost 8 bases, and 6 bases lay between the germline ends. CDR3 sequence (DNA): TGTGCCAGCAGCCCACGTCATTCACCCCTCCACTTT. Translating it yields CASSPRHSPLHF.

The chain carries TRBV29-1 and TRBJ2-7, with 9 bases identical to TRBD1. J lost 3 bases, V lost 6 bases, and 9 bases had no gene match. CDR1 is SQVTM, CDR2 ANQGSEA, per germline. The length of the CDR3 is 14 residues. This chain's CDR3 is CSVATGGEVYEQYF. The CDR3 DNA reads TGCAGCGTCGCAACAGGGGGCGAAGTCTACGAGCAGTACTTC.

The chain combines TRBV28 with TRBJ1-2; the D is unclear. V lost 0 bases, J lost 8 bases, and 7 bases lay in between. CDR1 is MDHEN and CDR2 is SYDVKM in the germline V gene. This CDR3 has 12 amino acids. The CDR3 DNA reads as TGTGCCAGCAGTTTATGGGGGTCGGGCTACACCTTC. Encoded protein: CASSLWGSGYTF.

This clonotype occurred a few times. The chain combines TRBV29-1 with TRBJ1-5; D ambiguous. Trimming removed 1 base from V and 8 bases from J, with 9 bases in between. The CDR3 runs 12 residues. Germline lookup yields CDR1 SQVTM and CDR2 ANQGSEA. CDR3 loop: CSVEVTGEPQHF. The CDR3 nucleotides are TGCAGCGTTGAAGTAACCGGGGAGCCCCAGCATTTT.

The chain combines TRBV19 with TRBJ2-3; TRBD1 agrees at 9 bases. This CDR3 is 16 amino acids long. The ends lost 7 bases at V and 1 base at J; junction bases unmatched: 9. From germline, CDR1 is LNHDA and CDR2 SQIVND (reference sequence). The CDR3 nucleotides are TGTGCCAGTACCCCACGGGGACAGGGAGGCACAGATACGCAGTATTTT. Residues: CASTPRGQGGTDTQYF. Full variable domain (remainder filled in from reference TRBV19 and TRBJ2-3): DGGITQSPKYLFRKEGQNVTLSCEQNLNHDAMYWYRQDPGQGLRLIYYSQIVNDFQKGDIAEGYSVSREKKESFPLTVTSAQKNPTAFYLCASTPRGQGGTDTQYFGPGTRLTVL.

The chain employs TRBV29-1 and TRBJ2-1, with a possible D match to TRBD1 (5 bases). The CDR3 runs 13 residues. Trimming stripped 1 base from V and 7 bases from J, with 11 bases between. Looked up from germline, CDR1 is SQVTM and CDR2 is ANQGSEA. CDR3 sequence reads: CSVEVREGNEQFF. In nucleotides, the CDR3 is TGCAGCGTTGAAGTCAGGGAAGGGAATGAGCAGTTCTTC.

V and J are TRBV6-2 or TRBV6-3 and TRBJ1-2; D remains ambiguous. This CDR3 contains 13 residues. The germline V gene has CDR1 MNHEY and CDR2 SVGEGT. V was pared by 5 bases and J by 5 bases, with 12 bases between. The CDR3 coding sequence is TGTGCCAGCAGTCAGGACGGAAAATATGGCTACACCTTC. Residues: CASSQDGKYGYTF.

The gene calls are TRBV5-4 and TRBJ1-1, with a possible D match to TRBD1 (6 bases). The CDR3 runs to 13 residues. Between the trimmed V and J ends, which lost 4 bases and 4 bases, there was a span of 11 bases. Germline values: CDR1 SGHNT, CDR2 YYREEE (reference sequence). The CDR3 reads CASSQQGGTEAFF. The DNA of the CDR3 is TGTGCCAGCAGCCAACAGGGCGGCACTGAAGCTTTCTTT.

The chain has TRBV7-6 and TRBJ2-3, with 10 bases identical to TRBD2. Germline V gene lookup returns CDR1 SGHVS and CDR2 FNYEAQ. This CDR3 has 16 residues. Germline trimming cut 6 bases from V and 8 bases from J; bases unmatched to any gene: 14. CDR3 protein: CASRRLAGTLAGTQYF. The CDR3 DNA sequence: TGTGCCAGCAGGCGACTAGCGGGCACCCTGGCCGGTACGCAGTATTTT. Full variable domain (remainder filled in from reference TRBV7-6 and TRBJ2-3): GAGVSQSPRYKVTKRGQDVALRCDPISGHVSLYWYRQALGQGPEFLTYFNYEAQQDKSGLPNDRFSAERPEGSISTLTIQRTEQRDSAMYRCASRRLAGTLAGTQYFGPGTRLTVL.